The entry below describes one T cell receptor (beta chain). The data were taken from a study of blood T cell repertoires in COVID-19. The overall study: Acute-phase and convalescent COVID-19 samples originated in the United States, Italy and Spain. PBMCs, B-cell-depleted T cells, or T cells provided the cDNA or gDNA that made up the material.

The CDR3 covers 17 residues. Germline values: CDR1 SEHNR, CDR2 FQNEAQ (reference sequence). Trimming removed 2 bases from V and 2 bases from J; junction bases left unmatched: 9. Original processing notes: Counts of nucleated cells, estimated from reference gene primer amplification, were obtained. The protocol was immunoSEQ multiplex PCR, while the TCRdb copy is restricted to in-frame clones and leaves out a portion. The D gene and trimming were derived from the DNA, and the V and J assignments and clone size from that table. The table shows some 250,000 clones, with approximately 81% occurring only once.

The sample was peripheral blood. The chain carries TRBV7-9 and TRBJ1-2; TRBD1 agrees at 9 bases. This TCR came from a woman aged 18-35 years with acute or convalescent COVID-19. CDR3 loop: CASSLTGGAVLNYGYTF. The CDR3 nucleotides are TGTGCCAGCAGCTTAACAGGGGGCGCGGTACTCAACTATGGCTACACCTTC.